This TCR beta chain was recorded in a study of beta chain features in type 1 diabetes (dated 2018 in TCRdb). Regarding the study in general: Mean age, gender distribution, total cell number and subset yield were not different between patients and healthy donors. Naive and central memory subsets were obtained from all 30 or so donors, but regulatory and stem cell-like memory subsets were isolated from only 8 patients and about 8 healthy donors. In the study, recently diagnosed type 1 diabetes patients and matched healthy donors were compared on the TCRB repertoires of their sorted circulating CD4+ T cell subsets. A total of 100 million to 140 million sorted cells were examined across all samples, and the number of cells per subset was strongly correlated with RNA yield.

Points the paper makes about the study in general: Fewer insertions and more nucleotide deletions at VDJ recombination sites were observed in patients with type 1 diabetes, implying thymic rearrangement abnormalities. The naive, central memory and regulatory TCRB repertoires appeared to resemble one another more closely among patients than among healthy donors. Type 1 diabetes patients showed a moderate but significant shortening of TCRB CDR3 length in all four CD4+ subsets. Shorter templates might have been favored by PCR, but patient and control samples were amplified and corrected together, so both groups would have been affected equally by any skew. Because cDNA rather than genomic DNA was sequenced, highly expressing activated cells could have been over-represented, although no difference in activation and CD3 levels was found between groups. Because small numbers of individuals were included in the HLA sub-analyses, any influence of HLA type on TCRB rearrangement was left unresolved.

Looking up the germline V gene yields CDR1 SGHVS and CDR2 FQNEAQ. The cysteine opens and the phenylalanine closes a CDR3 of 13 amino acids. Left in the record is the CDR3 DNA by itself, 39 bases read in frame from the first base. Trimming costs V 5 bases and J 4 bases, and their ends lie 9 bases apart. The entire amount of isolated RNA was reverse transcribed using the High Capacity cDNA Reverse Transcription Kit, so the sequenced TCRB transcripts were expressed ones. Naive, central memory and regulatory T cell samples underwent deep immunoSEQ sequencing, averaging around 3.6 million total reads per sample. Sorted cells were lysed in RLT buffer and RNA was extracted with DNase-treated RNeasy Micro or Mini kits, depending on cell number. Each cell subset was processed separately to prevent cross-contamination, with patient and healthy donor samples processed together. The immunoSEQ multiplex PCR was used to amplify TCRB sequences from cDNA, yielding 87-bp fragments that span the CDR3 region. Amplicons were sequenced on the Illumina HiSeq platform. The original methods were these. Synthetic template baselines were used to correct PCR bias computationally, reads within Hamming distance 2 were collapsed, and singletons that could not be merged were discarded. By aligning reads against IMGT, V, D and J genes, CDR3 length, and insertions or deletions at six rearrangement sites were assigned. Within each subset, clonotype counts were normalized to the number of sorted cells before true diversity and Gini coefficients were calculated with the tcR R package. Repertoire sharing was quantified using the overlap coefficient calculated on TCRB nucleotide sequences. Here the immuneACCESS table is served through TCRdb, limited to in-frame sequences with V and J called. Missing clones are a known gap in these copies; in checked studies unresolved V genes cover under half, and the rest lacks a known reason. D and trimming were read from the DNA, whereas the V and J calls and clone size are those reported in that table. The sample table contains some 270,000 clones; only one count was recorded for about 7.8% of them. The ten largest clones add up to approximately 1% of the sample.

This clone was counted at least ten times. The antigen it binds to is not known. Base-call qualities are not available, and no considerably larger clone is one nucleotide away. A single peripheral blood draw of about 116 mL on average was collected from each donor into heparinised tubes. A BD FACSAria II and a panel including CD45RO, CCR7, CD25, CD127, CD95 and CD27 were used to sort naive, central memory, regulatory and stem cell-like memory CD4+ T cells. Purity was above 95% for every sorted population. PBMCs were isolated right away by Lymphoprep density gradient centrifugation and were stained directly, without culture. So that batch effects would be minimized, each experiment stained and sorted samples in pairs, pairing one healthy donor with one patient.

The material sequenced was central memory CD4+ T cells from blood. The source of this sequence is a woman aged 18-35 years in good health. The V gene is TRBV7-8 and the J gene is TRBJ2-1, with a tentative D call of TRBD1 or TRBD2, each matching 6 bases. CDR3 protein: CASSRGAYNEQFF. The nucleotides read TGTGCCAGCAGCAGGGGGGCGTACAATGAGCAGTTCTTC.